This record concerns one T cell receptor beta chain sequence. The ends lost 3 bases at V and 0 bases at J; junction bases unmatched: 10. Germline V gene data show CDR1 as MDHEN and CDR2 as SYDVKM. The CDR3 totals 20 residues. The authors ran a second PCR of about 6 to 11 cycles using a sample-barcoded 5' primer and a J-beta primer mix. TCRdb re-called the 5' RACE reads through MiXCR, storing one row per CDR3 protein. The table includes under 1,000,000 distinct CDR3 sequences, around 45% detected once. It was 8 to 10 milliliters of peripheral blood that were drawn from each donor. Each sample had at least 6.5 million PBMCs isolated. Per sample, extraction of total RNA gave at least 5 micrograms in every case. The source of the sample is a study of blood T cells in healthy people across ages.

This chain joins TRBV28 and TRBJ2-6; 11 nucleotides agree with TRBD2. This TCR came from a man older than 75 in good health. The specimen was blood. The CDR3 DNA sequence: TGTGCCAGCAGTTTTTCGCGGACTAGCGGGCTTTTCTCTGGGGCCAACGTCCTGACTTTC. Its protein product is CASSFSRTSGLFSGANVLTF.